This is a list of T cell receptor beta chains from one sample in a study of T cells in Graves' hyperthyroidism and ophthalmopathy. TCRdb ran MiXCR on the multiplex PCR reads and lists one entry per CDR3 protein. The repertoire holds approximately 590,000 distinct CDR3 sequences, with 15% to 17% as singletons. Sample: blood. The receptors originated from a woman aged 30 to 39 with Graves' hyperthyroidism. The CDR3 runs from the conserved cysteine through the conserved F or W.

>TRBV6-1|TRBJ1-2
CASSVAPDSFYGYTF
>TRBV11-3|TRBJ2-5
CASSAGTAGEETQYF
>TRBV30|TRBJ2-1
CAWAVDHSYNEQFF
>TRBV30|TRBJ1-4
CAWCQGNGEKLFF
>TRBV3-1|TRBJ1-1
CAGSQGRGEAFF
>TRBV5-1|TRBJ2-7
CASSQTAGGVHEQYF
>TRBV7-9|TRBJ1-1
CASSSEANTEAFF
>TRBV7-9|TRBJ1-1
CASTQMNTEAFF
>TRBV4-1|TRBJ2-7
CASSQEGDNHYEQYF
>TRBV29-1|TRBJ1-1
CSGEDRGREFSAFF
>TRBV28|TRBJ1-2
CASSSKNYGYTF
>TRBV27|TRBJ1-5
CASSLRAPNQPQHF
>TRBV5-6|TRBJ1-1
CASSPTSGGMNTEAFF
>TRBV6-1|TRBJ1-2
CASSPGGYYGYTF
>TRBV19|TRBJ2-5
CASSITRRAGETQYF
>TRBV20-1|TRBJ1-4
CSARAGTGRLEKLFF
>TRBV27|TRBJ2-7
CASSLSLRPGASYEQYF
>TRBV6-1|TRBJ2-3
CASQQPLADTQYF
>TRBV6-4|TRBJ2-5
CASSDGSQGHRETQYF
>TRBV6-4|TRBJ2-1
CASSDRLARIYNEQFF
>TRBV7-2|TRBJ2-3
CASSPRGDTQYF
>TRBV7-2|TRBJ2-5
CASSLGLVLRGPRETQYF
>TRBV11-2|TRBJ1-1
CASSLRGGQLNTEAFF
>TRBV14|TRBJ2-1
CASSPLLFGEQFF
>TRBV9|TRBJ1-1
CASSASTGIYTEAFF
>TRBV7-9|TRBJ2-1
CASSRGPGQQFNEQFF
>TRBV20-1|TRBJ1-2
CSASRGSRTYGYTF
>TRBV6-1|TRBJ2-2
CASTPAGTNTGELFF
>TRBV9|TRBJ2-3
CASSGSGPDTQYF
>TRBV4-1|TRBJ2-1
CASSPWASGVNEQFF
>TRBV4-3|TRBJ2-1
CASSPIGQGRYNEQFF
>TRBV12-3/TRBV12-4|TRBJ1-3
CASSPRGYSGNTIYF
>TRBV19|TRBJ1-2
CASTDRENYGYTF